This passage covers 28 T cell receptor beta chains from one sample sequenced in a study of monozygotic twins with cystic fibrosis. Some clones are missing from TCRdb's copy, which holds only in-frame ones; the method was immunoSEQ multiplex PCR. The sample lists around 27,000 clones, 95% to 98% occurring once. Input material: blood. The receptors come from a girl between 2 and 10 years old with cystic fibrosis.

V usage is TRBV10-3 and J usage is TRBJ1-4; the D gene is possibly TRBD1 (6 bases). Germline V gene lookup returns CDR1 ENHRY and CDR2 SYGVKD. This CDR3 is 15 amino acids long. V was trimmed by 6 bases and J by 7 bases, leaving 18 bases between them. In nucleotides, the CDR3 is TGTGCCATCAGGGCGACAGGTGGTTTTGGTGAAAAACTGTTTTTT. This gives the protein CAIRATGGFGEKLFF.

This chain joins TRBV28 and TRBJ1-1; TRBD1 matches 7 bases. The V gene's germline CDR1 is MDHEN and CDR2 SYDVKM. V dropped 4 bases and J dropped 0; count of bases not matched to a gene: 11. CDR3 length: 17 residues. Written as DNA, the CDR3 is TGTGCCAGCAGTTCGGTCGACAGGGTGGGGATGAACACTGAAGCTTTCTTT. Its translation: CASSSVDRVGMNTEAFF. Using reference TRBV28 and TRBJ1-1 for the parts outside the CDR3, the full variable domain is DVKVTQSSRYLVKRTGEKVFLECVQDMDHENMFWYRQDPGLGLRLIYFSYDVKMKEKGDIPEGYSVSREKKERFSLILESASTNQTSMYLCASSSVDRVGMNTEAFFGQGTRLTVV.

CDR3 nucleotide sequence: TGTGCCAGCAGCTCACGCCCGACAGGGAGCACGGAAAAACTGTTTTTT. Encoded protein: CASSSRPTGSTEKLFF. The chain is built from TRBV5-7 and TRBJ1-4; TRBD1 aligns across 7 bases. TRBV5-7 falls under the ORF class, with uncertain function. V dropped 3 bases and J dropped 8; count of bases not matched to a gene: 13. This CDR3 contains 16 residues.

The J gene is TRBJ2-7, the V gene TRBV30; 7 bases fit TRBD2. The CDR3 has 13 amino acids. Losses at the gene ends were 3 bases for V and 5 bases for J; bases not matched to a gene: 7. In germline, CDR1 is GTSNPN, CDR2 SVGIG (reference sequence). The CDR3 protein is CAWSAGLGDEQYF. The CDR3 bases are TGTGCCTGGAGCGCCGGACTAGGAGACGAGCAGTACTTC.

The V call is TRBV6-6, the J call TRBJ2-1, with 14 bases aligning to TRBD2. Germline lookup yields CDR1 MNHNY and CDR2 SVGAGI (reference sequence). V shed 4 bases, J shed 7 bases, and the junction held 6 bases outside the gene matches. This CDR3 spans 16 amino acids. The DNA for the CDR3 is TGTGCCAGCAGTTCGGGACTAGCGGGAGAGATGAATGAGCAGTTCTTC. Its translation: CASSSGLAGEMNEQFF.

The CDR3 DNA sequence: TGTGCCAGTAGTATAGCGGCGGGAGGCTTGGATACGCAGTATTTT. It codes for CASSIAAGGLDTQYF. The gene calls are TRBV19 and TRBJ2-3; TRBD2 agrees at 8 bases. This CDR3 region has 15 residues. The V gene end was trimmed by 1 base and the J gene end by 6 bases; junction bases not matched to a gene: 6. The germline CDR1 and CDR2 sequences are LNHDA and SQIVND (reference sequence).

This chain connects TRBV5-1 to TRBJ2-7; TRBD1 matches 7 bases. The CDR3 length is 16 residues. Trimming at V came to 4 bases and at J to 2 bases, leaving 12 bases not matched to a gene. Looked up from germline, CDR1 is SGHRS and CDR2 is YFSETQ. CDR3 sequence: CASSLPSTGETYEQYF. For the CDR3, the DNA is TGCGCCAGCAGCCTACCATCAACAGGGGAAACCTACGAGCAGTACTTC.

This clone appeared a single time. The chain has TRBV6-1 and TRBJ1-2; TRBD1 is a possible D gene (6 bases). The CDR3 loop spans 15 amino acids. The V and J ends lost 3 bases and 4 bases respectively, with 15 bases between them. Looked up from germline, CDR1 is MNHNS and CDR2 is SASEGT. The CDR3 here is CASSEPGVFGYGYTF. For the CDR3, the DNA is TGTGCCAGCAGTGAGCCAGGGGTTTTTGGCTATGGCTACACCTTC.

The chain recombines TRBV2 with TRBJ2-3; no reliable D call. The V gene lost 4 bases and the J gene lost 7 bases, with 15 bases spanning the gap. CDR3 length: 14 residues. Germline CDR1 and CDR2: SNHLY and FYNNEI. CDR3: CASSVIRVLNTQYF. CDR3 bases: TGTGCCAGCAGTGTTATAAGGGTCCTAAATACGCAGTATTTT.

The chain combines TRBV9 with TRBJ2-7, with 7 bases matching TRBD2. The CDR3 length is 17 residues. The J segment lost 4 bases and the V segment lost 0 bases, leaving 13 bases of the junction unmatched. Per the germline V gene, CDR1 is SGDLS and CDR2 is YYNGEE. Written as DNA, the CDR3 is TGTGCCAGCAGCGTAGGGGCAGTGACGACGGGGGGTTACGAGCAGTACTTC. Translating gives CASSVGAVTTGGYEQYF. The full variable domain, rest sourced from reference TRBV9 and TRBJ2-7, is DSGVTQTPKHLITATGQRVTLRCSPRSGDLSVYWYQQSLDQGLQFLIQYYNGEERAKGNILERFSAQQFPDLHSELNLSSLELGDSALYFCASSVGAVTTGGYEQYFGPGTRLTVT.

This chain connects TRBV2 to TRBJ2-3, with 9 bases aligning to TRBD2. There are 15 residues in the CDR3. In germline, CDR1 is SNHLY, CDR2 FYNNEI. The ends lost 7 bases at V and 3 bases at J; junction bases unmatched: 8. The CDR3 DNA reads TGTGCCAGCAAAGGGACTAGCATGGGGACAGATACGCAGTATTTT. Its translation: CASKGTSMGTDTQYF.

V usage is TRBV12-2 and J usage is TRBJ1-2. TRBV12-2 is a listed pseudogene. CDR3 length equals 16 residues. The CDR3 region has the DNA TGTGCAAGTCGCGTGGGTGAGCCACGAAAGACCTATGGCTACACCTTC. It is translated as CASRVGEPRKTYGYTF.

This chain's CDR3 is CASSYSMRTEAFF. CDR3 sequence (DNA): TGTGCCAGCAGTTACTCGATGAGAACTGAAGCTTTCTTT. This chain uses TRBV6-5 with TRBJ1-1; D unresolved. Germline V CDR1 and CDR2: MNHEY, SVGAGI. V was shortened by 0 bases and J by 5 bases, with 7 bases between the two germline ends. The CDR3 sequence is 13 residues long.

This chain joins TRBV19 and TRBJ2-3; 7 positions agree with TRBD1. The CDR3 contains 14 residues. Trimming at V came to 9 bases and at J to 1 base, leaving 7 bases not matched to a gene. The germline CDR1 and CDR2 sequences are LNHDA and SQIVND (reference sequence). The CDR3 nucleotides are TGTGCCAGCGCAACAGGGGTACGCACAGATACGCAGTATTTT. The encoded protein is CASATGVRTDTQYF.

The chain uses TRBV28 and TRBJ1-5; TRBD1 is a possible D gene (6 bases). The CDR3 length is 15 residues. The V end lost 7 bases, the J end lost 3 bases, and 16 bases lay between the germline ends. Germline CDR1 and CDR2: MDHEN and SYDVKM. The CDR3 reads CASTYQDRLNQPQHF. In DNA form, the CDR3 reads TGTGCCAGCACCTATCAGGACAGACTCAATCAGCCCCAGCATTTT.

The chain's CDR3 is CASSYKGTGESSSQFF. The CDR3 nucleotides are TGTGCCAGCAGTTACAAAGGGACAGGGGAGTCTTCGTCGCAGTTCTTC. V and J are TRBV6-5 and TRBJ2-1, with 10 bases aligning to TRBD1. Trimming cost V 2 bases and J 12 bases; bases outside gene matches: 13. Germline CDR1 reads MNHEY; CDR2 reads SVGAGI. The CDR3 extends over 16 amino acids.

J is TRBJ1-5 and V is TRBV6-1; no definite D call. The CDR3 runs to 16 residues. V lost 0 bases and J lost 4, with 13 bases in between. Germline CDR1 MNHNS, CDR2 SASEGT. Here the CDR3 reads CASSEALRLPNQPQHF. For the CDR3, the DNA is TGTGCCAGCAGTGAAGCGCTTCGGTTACCGAATCAGCCCCAGCATTTT.

The chain combines TRBV19 with TRBJ2-5; TRBD1 matches 9 bases. CDR1 and CDR2 from the germline V gene are LNHDA and SQIVND (reference sequence). J lost 5 bases, V lost 4 bases, and 8 bases had no gene match. CDR3 length: 15 amino acids. DNA for the CDR3: TGTGCCAGTAGTACTGGGACAGGGCGTAGGGAGACCCAGTACTTC. Protein product: CASSTGTGRRETQYF.

The chain has TRBV27 and TRBJ2-7; no reliable D call. Deletions cut 9 bases from V and 4 bases from J, with 16 bases between. Looked up from germline, CDR1 is MNHEY and CDR2 is SMNVEV (reference sequence). The CDR3 is 13 residues long. The CDR3 DNA follows: TGTGCCAGTGGATCGGCGGTAAGTTACGAGCAGTACTTC. Its translation is CASGSAVSYEQYF.

The chain combines TRBV7-9 with TRBJ2-7; tentatively, D is TRBD1 or TRBD2 (5 bases each). Germline V lookup: CDR1 SEHNR, CDR2 FQNEAQ (reference sequence). The CDR3 runs 14 residues. Trimming took 7 bases from V and 2 from J, leaving 15 bases between them. CDR3 sequence: CASTNWGIPYEQYF. CDR3 nucleotides: TGTGCCAGCACCAATTGGGGGATCCCCTACGAGCAGTACTTC.

The V gene is TRBV27, the J gene TRBJ1-1; 7 nucleotides match TRBD1. The CDR3 consists of 17 residues. Trimming removed 0 bases from V and 3 bases from J; junction bases left unmatched: 10. Germline CDR1 is MNHEY and CDR2 is SMNVEV (reference sequence). CDR3 amino acids: CASSLSGTANWDTEAFF. CDR3 bases: TGTGCCAGCAGTTTATCCGGGACAGCAAACTGGGACACTGAAGCTTTCTTT.

The chain links TRBV27 to TRBJ2-1, with D perhaps given as TRBD1 or TRBD2 (9 bases each). Germline CDR1 and CDR2: MNHEY and SMNVEV (reference sequence). The V end was cut by 2 bases, the J end by 2 bases, with 19 bases between. CDR3 length: 18 amino acids. In DNA, the CDR3 is TGTGCCAGCAGTTTAACAGGGGGCGCGGGAGGGCCCTACAATGAGCAGTTCTTC. Translation gives CASSLTGGAGGPYNEQFF.

V gene TRBV25-1 combines with J gene TRBJ2-3; 9 bases are a match to TRBD1. V shed 7 bases, J shed 2 bases, and the junction held 7 bases outside the gene matches. The CDR3 covers 15 residues. Germline V CDR1 and CDR2: MGHDK, SYGVNS. CDR3 DNA: TGTGCCAGCACCCCTCGGGACAGGGACACAGATACGCAGTATTTT. Amino acids: CASTPRDRDTDTQYF.

The chain is built from TRBV5-1 and TRBJ2-3; 7 bases are shared with TRBD1. Germline V gene sequence: CDR1 SGHRS, CDR2 YFSETQ. The CDR3 is 14 amino acids. Trimming cost V 4 bases and J 10 bases; bases outside gene matches: 12. DNA of the CDR3: TGCGCCAGCAGCACCGGGACAGCACAAATCGCGCAGTATTTT. Protein: CASSTGTAQIAQYF.

CDR3 DNA sequence: TGTGCCAGCAGCTTAACCGGTGTAGGTTACACAGATACGCAGTATTTT. Residues: CASSLTGVGYTDTQYF. The chain is built from TRBV7-3 and TRBJ2-3; D gene ambiguous. Trimming pared 0 bases from V and 2 bases from J, leaving 12 bases between. This CDR3 has 16 amino acids. Germline loops: CDR1 SGHTA, CDR2 FQGTGA.

This clone was seen a few times. This rearrangement joins TRBV19 to TRBJ2-1, with TRBD2 matching over 13 bases. The V gene's germline CDR1 is LNHDA and CDR2 SQIVND (reference sequence). The CDR3 runs 14 residues. V shed 6 bases, J shed 7 bases, and the junction held 3 bases outside the gene matches. The CDR3 sequence is CASRTSGRDNEQFF. CDR3 DNA: TGTGCCAGTAGAACTAGCGGGAGGGATAATGAGCAGTTCTTC.

V gene TRBV9 combines with J gene TRBJ2-1; 7 bases align to TRBD2. Germline CDR1 is SGDLS and CDR2 is YYNGEE. CDR3 length: 15 amino acids. The ends lost 3 bases at V and 2 bases at J; junction bases unmatched: 5. The CDR3: CASSGLAVPYNEQFF. CDR3 nucleotides: TGTGCCAGCAGCGGCCTAGCGGTTCCCTACAATGAGCAGTTCTTC.

This rearrangement joins TRBV11-2 to TRBJ2-7, with D perhaps TRBD2 (6 bases). CDR1 SGHAT and CDR2 FQNNGV come from the germline V gene. The CDR3 has 13 amino acids. V lost 3 bases to trimming and J lost 1 base, with 7 bases between them. CDR3 protein: CASSFGGSYEQYF. The CDR3 DNA sequence: TGTGCCAGCAGCTTTGGGGGGTCCTACGAGCAGTACTTC.